This record concerns one TCR beta chain sequence. What it binds is not known. The data originate from a study of early T cells in non-severe SARS-CoV-2 infection. Across the study: Bulk RNA isolated from unsorted whole blood underwent sequencing; chains were not paired.

CDR3 length equals 13 residues. Germline V CDR1 and CDR2: KGHSH, LQKENI. Trimming took 6 bases from V and 3 from J, leaving 11 bases between them. Researchers tagged individual cDNA molecules with unique molecular identifiers. TCRdb passed the 5' RACE reads through MiXCR, listing each CDR3 protein once. The sample carries 55,000 to 70,000 distinct CDR3 sequences, roughly 5.3% recorded once. Study-level results: CD4 and private specificities were missed by VDJdb matching, which favored anti-spike CD8 responses.

The TCR was taken from an adult who was a healthcare worker with PCR-confirmed SARS-CoV-2 infection or an uninfected control (not recorded which). This chain connects TRBV18 to TRBJ1-1; D is unresolved. Sequencing was carried out using whole blood. CDR3 protein: CASSRNGDTEAFF. The DNA for the CDR3 is TGTGCCAGCTCCCGCAATGGGGACACTGAAGCTTTCTTT.